Listed below are T cell receptor beta chains from one sample, sequenced in a study of glioma-infiltrating T cells after dendritic cell vaccination. Here immunoSEQ multiplex PCR was the method, and the copy in TCRdb shows in-frame clones only, minus some. The sample holds around 58,000 clones; around 86% are singletons and the top ten take about 10%. The sequencing here drew on blood, taken before dendritic cell vaccination. These receptors were collected from a human donor with glioblastoma. Each CDR3 is given with its conserved first and last residue. Fields, in order: J gene, D gene, clone size, V gene, CDR3 DNA, CDR3 protein. D genes are given only for firm matches. Clone size is not always given. Where it is, it says once, few, many or a class for expanded clones.

>TRBJ2-4|.|.|TRBV27
TGTGCCAGCAGCCCGCAGGGGGGAAAAAACATTCAGTACTTC
CASSPQGGKNIQYF
>TRBJ1-2|TRBD1|once|TRBV5-1
TGCGCCAGCAGTTATCGGACAGGAAGGACGCAAAACTATGGCTACACCTTC
CASSYRTGRTQNYGYTF
>TRBJ1-4|.|few|TRBV10-1
TGCGCCAGCAGCCCTACGGGACTTTCAACTAATGAAAAACTGTTTTTT
CASSPTGLSTNEKLFF
>TRBJ1-1|.|.|TRBV18
TGTGCCAGCTTAAAGGGGAATTCGAACACTGAAGCTTTCTTT
CASLKGNSNTEAFF
>TRBJ2-7|.|few|TRBV7-2
TGTGCCAGCAGCTTAGGACGGGGCTCCTACGAGCAGTACTTC
CASSLGRGSYEQYF
>TRBJ1-6|.|.|TRBV5-4
TGTGCCAGCAGCAACAGGGTTAATTCACCCCTCCACTTT
CASSNRVNSPLHF
>TRBJ1-1|TRBD1|.|TRBV11-2
TGTGCCAGCAGTTCACCCTACAGGGGAAACACTGAAGCTTTCTTT
CASSSPYRGNTEAFF
>TRBJ2-7|TRBD1|.|TRBV2
TGTGCCAGCAGTGAGGACAGGGTCTACGAGCAGTACTTC
CASSEDRVYEQYF
>TRBJ2-3|.|.|TRBV7-7
TGTGCTAGCAGCCCCCACAGAAGCACAGATACGCAGTATTTT
CASSPHRSTDTQYF
>TRBJ2-7|.|.|TRBV28
TGTGCCAGCAGTTACTTGAGCGAGCAGTACTTC
CASSYLSEQYF
>TRBJ1-5|TRBD1|.|TRBV5-8
TGTGCCAGCAGCCAGGGGGTGAAGCTGGGCCAGCCCCAGCATTTT
CASSQGVKLGQPQHF
>TRBJ2-5|.|.|TRBV10-3
TGTGCCATCGGTCGAGAGGGGGAGACGTACCAAGAGACCCAGTACTTC
CAIGREGETYQETQYF
>TRBJ2-7|.|.|TRBV29-1
TGCAGCGTTACTCAGGGGCGCGAGCAGTACTTC
CSVTQGREQYF
>TRBJ2-1|TRBD2|.|TRBV11-2
TGTGCCAGCAGCCCTGGACTAGCGGGGGTTGAGCAGTTCTTC
CASSPGLAGVEQFF
>TRBJ1-6|.|few|TRBV27
TGTGCCAGCAGTCTGAGATTCACAGGGATCTCTAGCTTAGGGGATTCACCCCTCCACTTT
CASSLRFTGISSLGDSPLHF
>TRBJ1-3|.|.|TRBV5-1
TGCGCCAGCAGCTCCACAGACTCTGGAAACACCATATATTTT
CASSSTDSGNTIYF
>TRBJ1-1|.|.|TRBV19
TGTGCCAGTAGTATACTACAGGGAAGGGTCGGAACTGAAGCTTTCTTT
CASSILQGRVGTEAFF
>TRBJ2-1|TRBD1|.|TRBV11-3
TGTGCCAGCAGCCGACCTGAGGGGGCCAATGAGCAGTTCTTC
CASSRPEGANEQFF
>TRBJ1-6|TRBD1|.|TRBV7-2
TGTGCCAGCAGCTTAGGGACAGGGACACATTCACCCCTCCACTTT
CASSLGTGTHSPLHF
>TRBJ2-1|.|.|TRBV6-1
TGTGCCAGCAGTACTAGCCAAAGAAATGAGCAGTTCTTC
CASSTSQRNEQFF
>TRBJ2-7|.|.|TRBV19
TGTGCCAGTAGTAAGGGGGGGTACGAGCAGTACTTC
CASSKGGYEQYF
>TRBJ1-1|.|.|TRBV9
TGTGCCAGCAGCTCCCTCCGGGGGGGGGCTGAAGCTTTCTTT
CASSSLRGGAEAFF
>TRBJ2-7|TRBD2|.|TRBV7-2
TGTGCCAGCAGCTTAGCGCTAGCGGGGGGCTCGACAACCTTCTACGAGCAGTACTTC
CASSLALAGGSTTFYEQYF
>TRBJ1-6|.|few|TRBV11-2
TGTGCCAGCAGCTTAGCCAGATTAAATTCACCCCTCCACTTT
CASSLARLNSPLHF
>TRBJ2-1|TRBD1|.|TRBV5-4
TGTGCCAGCAGACCGAGACCGGGACAGGGGGCTTACAATGAGCAGTTCTTC
CASRPRPGQGAYNEQFF
>TRBJ1-3|.|.|TRBV4-1
TGCGCCAGCAGCCAAGTAGGGGGAAGGATGGGAAACACCATATATTTT
CASSQVGGRMGNTIYF
>TRBJ1-6|.|.|TRBV15
TGTGCCACCTGGCAAGGGGACTCCTATAATTCACCCCTCCACTTT
CATWQGDSYNSPLHF
>TRBJ2-1|TRBD1|.|TRBV28
TGTGCCAGCAGTTTTCCCGGACAGGGGGCGACCAATGAGCAGTTCTTC
CASSFPGQGATNEQFF
>TRBJ1-2|.|.|TRBV7-9
TGTGCCAGCAGCTTAGACAGGAAGAGAGGTGGCTACACCTTC
CASSLDRKRGGYTF
>TRBJ2-3|.|.|TRBV29-1
TGCAGCGTTGACACACAGGATACGCAGTATTTT
CSVDTQDTQYF
>TRBJ2-6|.|.|TRBV19
TGTGCCAGTAGTATAGCAGGGGTAGGTGGGGCCAACGTCCTGACTTTC
CASSIAGVGGANVLTF
>TRBJ1-4|TRBD1|few|TRBV5-4
TGTGCCAGCAGCCCAATGGGGACAGGCGCTAATGAAAAACTGTTTTTT
CASSPMGTGANEKLFF